This T cell receptor (beta chain) was identified during a study of blood T cell repertoires in COVID-19. Study details: Acute-phase and convalescent COVID-19 samples originated in the United States, Italy and Spain. PBMCs, B-cell-depleted T cells, or T cells provided the cDNA or gDNA that made up the material.

Per germline, CDR1 MRHNA and CDR2 SNTAGT. J gave up 3 bases and V 0 bases, and 2 bases lay outside the gene matches. The length of the CDR3 is 15 residues. Only in-frame clones appear in the TCRdb table, and some are missing; sequencing was by immunoSEQ multiplex PCR. The sample contains 300,000 or so clones, approximately 90% of which appear only once. Sequencing was done on a sample of peripheral blood. The sequence was collected from a woman in her 40s with acute or convalescent COVID-19. The chain couples TRBV6-4 to TRBJ1-1, with TRBD1 matching 9 bases. CDR3 sequence (DNA): TGTGCCAGCAGTGACTCAGACAGGGGGGACACTGAAGCTTTCTTT. The encoded protein is CASSDSDRGDTEAFF.